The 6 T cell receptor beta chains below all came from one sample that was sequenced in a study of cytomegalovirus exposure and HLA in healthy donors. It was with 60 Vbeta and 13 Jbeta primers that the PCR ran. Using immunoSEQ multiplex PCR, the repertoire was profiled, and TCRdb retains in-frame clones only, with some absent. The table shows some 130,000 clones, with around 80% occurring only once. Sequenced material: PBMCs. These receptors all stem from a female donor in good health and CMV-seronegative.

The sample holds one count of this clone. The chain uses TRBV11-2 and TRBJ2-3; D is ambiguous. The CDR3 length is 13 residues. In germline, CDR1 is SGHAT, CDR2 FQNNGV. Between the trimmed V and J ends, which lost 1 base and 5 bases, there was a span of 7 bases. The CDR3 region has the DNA TGTGCCAGCAGCTTAGGGGCCCTAGATACGCAGTATTTT. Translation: CASSLGALDTQYF.

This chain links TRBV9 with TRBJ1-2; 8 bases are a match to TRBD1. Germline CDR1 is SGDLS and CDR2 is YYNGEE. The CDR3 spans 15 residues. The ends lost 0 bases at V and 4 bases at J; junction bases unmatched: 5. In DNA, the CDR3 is TGTGCCAGCAGCGTAGGGCAGGGGGCTCCCTATGGCTACACCTTC. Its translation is CASSVGQGAPYGYTF.

The CDR3 nucleotides read TGTGCCAGCAGTCTTACGGGACAGTTGAACACTGAAGCTTTCTTT. It yields the protein CASSLTGQLNTEAFF. This sequence joins TRBV28 and TRBJ1-1; 7 bases match TRBD1. Per the germline V gene, CDR1 is MDHEN and CDR2 is SYDVKM. The CDR3 spans 15 residues. With 5 bases clipped from V and 0 bases from J, the junction kept 6 bases outside the gene matches.

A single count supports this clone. The CDR3 DNA reads as TGTGCCAGCAGCCCATCATGGGGGGGCGGGAATGGAGAAAAACTGTTTTTT. Amino acid sequence: CASSPSWGGGNGEKLFF. The V gene is TRBV9, the J gene TRBJ1-4; TRBD1 is a possible D gene (6 bases). V was clipped by 4 bases and J by 8 bases, with 24 bases between them. The CDR3 consists of 17 residues. CDR1 SGDLS and CDR2 YYNGEE come from the germline V gene.

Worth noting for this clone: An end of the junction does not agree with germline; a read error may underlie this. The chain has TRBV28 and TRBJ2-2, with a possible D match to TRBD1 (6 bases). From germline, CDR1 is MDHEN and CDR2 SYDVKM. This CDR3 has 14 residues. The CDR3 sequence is CASMGRGNPGELFF. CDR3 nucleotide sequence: TGTGCCAGCATGGGTAGGGGGAACCCCGGGGAGCTGTTTTTT.

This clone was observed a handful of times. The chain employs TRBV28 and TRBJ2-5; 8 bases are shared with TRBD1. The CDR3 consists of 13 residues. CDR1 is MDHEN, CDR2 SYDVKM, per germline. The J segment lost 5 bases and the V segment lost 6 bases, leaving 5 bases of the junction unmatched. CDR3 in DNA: TGTGCCAGCAGCCGCAGGGGGCGCGAGACCCAGTACTTC. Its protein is CASSRRGRETQYF.